The entry below gives a single TCR beta chain sequence along with its context. The source of the sample is a study of blood T cell repertoires in COVID-19. Study background: Italy, Spain and the United States were the sources of the convalescent and acute COVID-19 samples. Sources were T cells, B-cell-depleted T cells, or PBMCs; the material itself was cDNA or gDNA.

As originally analysed: For nucleated cells, counts were estimated from reference gene primer amplification. TCRdb's copy holds only in-frame clones and misses some; the assay was immunoSEQ multiplex PCR. For V, J and clone size, that table is used; D and trimming come from the DNA. The table includes around 220,000 clones, around nine tenths detected once. Germline V CDR1 and CDR2: LNHDA, SQIVND (reference sequence). The CDR3 has 15 residues. J was trimmed by 2 bases and V by 3 bases; bases with no gene match: 4. The chain links TRBV19 to TRBJ2-1; 7 nucleotides align to TRBD2. The source is a man between 18 and 35 years old with active or convalescent COVID-19. The sequenced material came from peripheral blood. CDR3 sequence reads: CASSMGGRTYNEQFF. CDR3 DNA sequence: TGTGCCAGTAGTATGGGCGGGAGAACCTACAATGAGCAGTTCTTC.